This entry describes one T cell receptor beta chain. The antigen remains unidentified. Systemic immunosuppression or autoimmune disease history was grounds to exclude patients. The data were produced by immunoSEQ multiplex PCR, yet TCRdb's version contains in-frame clones alone and is incomplete. The sample has around 6,000 clones, less than 70% seen once. This sample is drawn from a study of OX40 agonist ivuxolimab in advanced cancers. Study as a whole: Anti-PD-1, anti-PD-L1 or anti-CTLA-4 therapy given earlier was allowed, and 40% had some. Study-level results: Expanded clones tended on average to be more numerous among CD8+ T cells than CD4+.

Germline V CDR1 and CDR2: LNHDA, SQIVND (reference sequence). Between the trimmed V and J ends, which lost 10 bases and 3 bases, there was a span of 12 bases. The CDR3 is 13 amino acids. The clonotype comes from an adult with an advanced solid tumor such as melanoma, head and neck, liver or kidney cancer. The material sequenced was CD4+ or CD8+ T cells sorted from blood, taken in a trial of the OX40 agonist ivuxolimab. The V gene is TRBV19, the J gene TRBJ2-2; weak D call: TRBD1 (6 bases). The CDR3 coding sequence is TGTGCCATCGGGACACCGTACACCGGGGAGCTGTTTTTT. It is translated as CAIGTPYTGELFF.